This T cell receptor (beta chain) was sequenced for a study of cytomegalovirus exposure and HLA in healthy donors. TCRdb keeps only in-frame clones here, not all; method: immunoSEQ multiplex PCR. This sample has more than 90,000 clones, with 80% to 90% found just once. Study conclusions and caveats: The tendency of first-cohort TCR clusters to co-occur in the 100 to 150 validation repertoires was identified by a subsequent analysis. High sensitivity and specificity were reportedly achieved when the classifier diagnosed cytomegalovirus status. The study listed around 150 cytomegalovirus-associated TCR beta chains.

Germline loops: CDR1 SGHRS, CDR2 YFSETQ. This CDR3 region has 14 residues. The trim removed 3 bases at V and 2 bases at J, leaving 4 bases unmatched. The donors were in the roughly 110-subject validation cohort; that cohort was separate from the roughly 730-subject first cohort. Comment on this clone: The antigen remains undetermined.

The sequencing sample was made of PBMCs. J is TRBJ2-5 and V is TRBV5-1; 7 bases fit TRBD2. The clonotype originates from a young man in good health and CMV-seropositive. CDR3 amino acids: CASSSAGRQETQYF. The DNA of the CDR3 is TGCGCCAGCAGCTCCGCCGGGAGGCAAGAGACCCAGTACTTC.